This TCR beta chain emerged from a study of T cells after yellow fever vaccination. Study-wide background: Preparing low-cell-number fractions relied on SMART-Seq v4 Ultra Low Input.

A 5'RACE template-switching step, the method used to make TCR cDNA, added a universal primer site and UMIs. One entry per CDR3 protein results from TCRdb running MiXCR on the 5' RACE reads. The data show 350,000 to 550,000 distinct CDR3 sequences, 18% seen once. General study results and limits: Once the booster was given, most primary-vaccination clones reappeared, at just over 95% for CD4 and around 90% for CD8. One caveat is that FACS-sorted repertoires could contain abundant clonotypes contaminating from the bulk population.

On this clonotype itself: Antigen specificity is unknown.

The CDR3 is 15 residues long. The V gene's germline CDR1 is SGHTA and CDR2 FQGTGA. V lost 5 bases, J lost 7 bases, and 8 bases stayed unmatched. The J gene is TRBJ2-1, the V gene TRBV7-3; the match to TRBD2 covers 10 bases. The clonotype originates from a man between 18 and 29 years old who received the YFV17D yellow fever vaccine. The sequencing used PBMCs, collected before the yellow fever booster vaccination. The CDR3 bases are TGTGCCAGCAGCCGAGAGCGGGGGGGCAGTAATGAGCAGTTCTTC. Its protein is CASSRERGGSNEQFF. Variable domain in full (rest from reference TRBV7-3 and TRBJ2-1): GAGVSQTPSNKVTEKGKYVELRCDPISGHTALYWYRQSLGQGPEFLIYFQGTGAADDSGLPNDRFFAVRPEGSVSTLKIQRTERGDSAVYLCASSRERGGSNEQFFGPGTRLTVL.